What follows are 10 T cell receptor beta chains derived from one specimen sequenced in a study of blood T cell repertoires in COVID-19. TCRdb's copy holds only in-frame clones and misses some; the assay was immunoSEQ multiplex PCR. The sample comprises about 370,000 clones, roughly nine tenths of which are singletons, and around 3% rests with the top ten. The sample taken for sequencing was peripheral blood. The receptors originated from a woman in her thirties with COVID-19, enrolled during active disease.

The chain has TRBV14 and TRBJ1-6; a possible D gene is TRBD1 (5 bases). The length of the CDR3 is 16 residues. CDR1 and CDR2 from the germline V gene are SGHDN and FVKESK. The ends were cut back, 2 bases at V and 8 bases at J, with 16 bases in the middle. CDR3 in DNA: TGTGCCAGCAGCCAACGCTTCGCGGGGGTTGATTCACCCCTCCACTTT. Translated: CASSQRFAGVDSPLHF.

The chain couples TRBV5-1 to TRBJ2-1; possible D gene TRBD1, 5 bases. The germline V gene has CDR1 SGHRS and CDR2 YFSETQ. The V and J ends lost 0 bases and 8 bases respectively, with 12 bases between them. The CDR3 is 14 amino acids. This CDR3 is CASSLVLGPDEQFF. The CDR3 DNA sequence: TGCGCCAGCAGCTTGGTTCTGGGGCCGGATGAGCAGTTCTTC.

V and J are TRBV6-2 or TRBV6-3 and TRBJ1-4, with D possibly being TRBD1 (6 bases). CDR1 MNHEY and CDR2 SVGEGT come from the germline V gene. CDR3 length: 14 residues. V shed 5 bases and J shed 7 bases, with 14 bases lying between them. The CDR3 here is CASSDPGVGEKLFF. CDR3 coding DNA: TGTGCCAGCAGTGATCCAGGGGTTGGTGAAAAACTGTTTTTT.

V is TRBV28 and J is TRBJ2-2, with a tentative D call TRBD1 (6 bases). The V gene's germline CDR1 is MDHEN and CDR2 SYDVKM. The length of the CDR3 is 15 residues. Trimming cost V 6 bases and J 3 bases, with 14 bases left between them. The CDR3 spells CASSKYPGDTGELFF. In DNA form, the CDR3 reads TGTGCCAGCAGCAAGTACCCAGGGGACACCGGGGAGCTGTTTTTT.

DNA for the CDR3: TGTGCCAGCAGCGTTGTCGGTGGGATCGGGGTTAACACCGGGGAGCTGTTTTTT. Translation: CASSVVGGIGVNTGELFF. The V and J genes are TRBV9 and TRBJ2-2; a possible D gene is TRBD2 (5 bases). The germline V gene has CDR1 SGDLS and CDR2 YYNGEE. CDR3 length equals 18 residues. With 2 bases removed from V and 2 bases from J, the gap between germline ends came to 19 bases.

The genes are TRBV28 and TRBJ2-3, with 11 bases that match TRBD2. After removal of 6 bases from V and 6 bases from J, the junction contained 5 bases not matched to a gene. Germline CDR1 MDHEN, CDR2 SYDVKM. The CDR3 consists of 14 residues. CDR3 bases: TGTGCCAGCAGCTTACTAGCGGGGGCGGATACGCAGTATTTT. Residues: CASSLLAGADTQYF. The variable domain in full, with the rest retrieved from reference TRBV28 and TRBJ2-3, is DVKVTQSSRYLVKRTGEKVFLECVQDMDHENMFWYRQDPGLGLRLIYFSYDVKMKEKGDIPEGYSVSREKKERFSLILESASTNQTSMYLCASSLLAGADTQYFGPGTRLTVL.

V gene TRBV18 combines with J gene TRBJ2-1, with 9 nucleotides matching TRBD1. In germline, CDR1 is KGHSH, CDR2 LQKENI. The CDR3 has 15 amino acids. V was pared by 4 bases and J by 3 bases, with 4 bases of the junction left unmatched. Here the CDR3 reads CASSRPGQGYNEQFF. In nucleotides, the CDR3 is TGTGCCAGCTCACGTCCGGGACAGGGCTACAATGAGCAGTTCTTC.

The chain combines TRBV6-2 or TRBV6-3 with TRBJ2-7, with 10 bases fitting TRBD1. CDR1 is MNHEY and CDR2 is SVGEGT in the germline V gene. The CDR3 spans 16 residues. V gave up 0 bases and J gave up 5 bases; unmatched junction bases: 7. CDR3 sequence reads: CASSYSDRGNWNEQYV. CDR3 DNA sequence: TGTGCCAGCAGTTACTCGGACAGGGGGAATTGGAACGAGCAGTACGTC.

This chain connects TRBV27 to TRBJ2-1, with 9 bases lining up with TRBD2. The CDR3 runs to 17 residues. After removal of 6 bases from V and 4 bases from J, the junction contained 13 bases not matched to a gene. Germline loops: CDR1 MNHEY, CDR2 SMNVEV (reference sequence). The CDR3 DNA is TGTGCCAGCAGGCCCCCCTTACTAGCGGGCCGTTACAATGAGCAGTTCTTC. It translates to CASRPPLLAGRYNEQFF.

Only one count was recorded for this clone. The CDR3 coding sequence is TGTGCCTGGAGTCTGGGACAGGGAGGTTCACCCCTCCACTTT. Protein: CAWSLGQGGSPLHF. The V gene is TRBV30, the J gene TRBJ1-6; TRBD1 matches at 9 bases. The CDR3 extends over 14 amino acids. V shed 2 bases, J shed 9 bases, and the junction held 5 bases outside the gene matches. The germline V gene has CDR1 GTSNPN and CDR2 SVGIG (reference sequence).